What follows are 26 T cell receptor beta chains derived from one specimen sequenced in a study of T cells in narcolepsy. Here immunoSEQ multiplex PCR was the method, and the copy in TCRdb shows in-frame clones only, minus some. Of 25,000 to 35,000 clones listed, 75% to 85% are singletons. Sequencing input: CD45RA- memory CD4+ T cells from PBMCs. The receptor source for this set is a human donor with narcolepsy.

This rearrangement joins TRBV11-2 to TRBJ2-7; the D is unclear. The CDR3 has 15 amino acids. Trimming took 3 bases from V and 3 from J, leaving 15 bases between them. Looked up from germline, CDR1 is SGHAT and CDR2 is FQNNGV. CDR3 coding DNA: TGTGCCAGCAGCTTGGGTTTGGGTGACGACTACGAGCAGTACTTC. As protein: CASSLGLGDDYEQYF. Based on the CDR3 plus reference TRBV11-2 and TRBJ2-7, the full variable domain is EAGVAQSPRYKIIEKRQSVAFWCNPISGHATLYWYQQILGQGPKLLIQFQNNGVVDDSQLPKDRFSAERLKGVDSTLKIQPAKLEDSAVYLCASSLGLGDDYEQYFGPGTRLTVT.

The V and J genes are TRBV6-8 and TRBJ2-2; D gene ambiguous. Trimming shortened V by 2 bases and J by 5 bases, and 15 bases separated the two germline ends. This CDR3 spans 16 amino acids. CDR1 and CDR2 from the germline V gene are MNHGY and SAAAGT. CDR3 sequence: CASSYPPENVTGELFF. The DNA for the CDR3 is TGTGCCAGCAGTTACCCACCGGAGAATGTGACCGGGGAGCTGTTTTTT.

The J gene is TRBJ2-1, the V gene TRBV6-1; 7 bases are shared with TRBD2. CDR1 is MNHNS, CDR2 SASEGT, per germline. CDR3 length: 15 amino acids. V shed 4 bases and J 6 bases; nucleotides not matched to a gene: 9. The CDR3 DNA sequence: TGTGCCAGCAGTGTTCGGCTAGCGGCCAGCAATGAGCAGTTCTTC. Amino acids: CASSVRLAASNEQFF.

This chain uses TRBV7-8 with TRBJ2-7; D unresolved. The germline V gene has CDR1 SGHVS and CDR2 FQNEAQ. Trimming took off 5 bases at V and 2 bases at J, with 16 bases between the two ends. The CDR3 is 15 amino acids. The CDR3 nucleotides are TGTGCCAGCAGCCCACCGCAAGGTCTTGCCTACGAGCAGTACTTC. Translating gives CASSPPQGLAYEQYF.

Here the CDR3 reads CASSQEVAGGITNEKLFF. The CDR3 coding sequence is TGTGCCAGCAGCCAAGAAGTCGCAGGGGGGATAACTAATGAAAAACTGTTTTTT. The V call is TRBV4-2, the J call TRBJ1-4, with 7 bases identical to TRBD1. Per the germline V gene, CDR1 is LGHNA and CDR2 is YNFKEQ. The junction had 8 bases not matched to a gene; V was cut back by 0 bases and J by 1 base. This CDR3 has 18 amino acids.

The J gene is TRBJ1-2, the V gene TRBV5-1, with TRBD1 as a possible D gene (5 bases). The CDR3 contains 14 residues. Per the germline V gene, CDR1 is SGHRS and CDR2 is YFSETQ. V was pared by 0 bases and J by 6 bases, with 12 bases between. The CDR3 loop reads CASSLAMGEDGYTF. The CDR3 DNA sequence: TGCGCCAGCAGCTTGGCCATGGGGGAGGATGGCTACACCTTC.

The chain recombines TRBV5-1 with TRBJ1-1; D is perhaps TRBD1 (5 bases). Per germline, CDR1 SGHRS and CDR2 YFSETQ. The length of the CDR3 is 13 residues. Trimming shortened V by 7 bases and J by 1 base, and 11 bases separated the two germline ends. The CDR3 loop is CASGDRPNTEAFF. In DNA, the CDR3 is TGCGCCAGCGGGGACCGACCGAACACTGAAGCTTTCTTT.

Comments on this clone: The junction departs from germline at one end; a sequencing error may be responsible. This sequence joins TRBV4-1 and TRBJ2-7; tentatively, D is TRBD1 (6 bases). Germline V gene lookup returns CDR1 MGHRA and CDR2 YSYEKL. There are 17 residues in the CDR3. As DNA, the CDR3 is TGCGCCAGCAGCCAAGATAGTACAGGGCTATTCTCCCACGAGCAGTACTTC. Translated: CASSQDSTGLFSHEQYF.

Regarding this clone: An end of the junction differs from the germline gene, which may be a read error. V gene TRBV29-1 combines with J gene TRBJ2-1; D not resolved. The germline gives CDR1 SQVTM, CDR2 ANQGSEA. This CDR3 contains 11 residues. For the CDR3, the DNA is TGCAGCGTTGAATCCTACGATGAGCAGTTCTTC. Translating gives CSVESYDEQFF.

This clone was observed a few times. The CDR3 region is CASSLNGVSGNTIYF. Here the CDR3 DNA reads TGTGCCAGCAGTCTAAATGGGGTCTCTGGAAACACCATATATTTT. The gene calls are TRBV27 and TRBJ1-3; unclear D gene. This CDR3 region has 15 residues. Trimming shortened V by 5 bases and J by 0 bases, and 11 bases separated the two germline ends. Germline V gene lookup returns CDR1 MNHEY and CDR2 SMNVEV (reference sequence).

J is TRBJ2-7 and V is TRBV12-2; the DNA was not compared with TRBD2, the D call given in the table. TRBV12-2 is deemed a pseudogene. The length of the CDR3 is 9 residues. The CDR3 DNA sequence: TGTGCAAGTCGCTCCGCGGAAGTTTTC. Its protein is CASRSAEVF.

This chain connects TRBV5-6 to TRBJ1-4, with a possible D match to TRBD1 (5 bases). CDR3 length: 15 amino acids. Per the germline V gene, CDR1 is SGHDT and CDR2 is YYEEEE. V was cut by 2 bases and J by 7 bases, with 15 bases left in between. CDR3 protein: CASSFPAGSGEKLFF. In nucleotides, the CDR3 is TGTGCCAGCAGCTTCCCGGCAGGGAGTGGTGAAAAACTGTTTTTT.

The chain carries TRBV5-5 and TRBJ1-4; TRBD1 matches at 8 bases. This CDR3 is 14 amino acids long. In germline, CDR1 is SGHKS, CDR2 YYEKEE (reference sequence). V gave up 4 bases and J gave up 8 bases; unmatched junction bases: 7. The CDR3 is CASSTGGSGEKLFF. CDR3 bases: TGTGCCAGCAGCACAGGGGGTTCGGGCGAAAAACTGTTTTTT.

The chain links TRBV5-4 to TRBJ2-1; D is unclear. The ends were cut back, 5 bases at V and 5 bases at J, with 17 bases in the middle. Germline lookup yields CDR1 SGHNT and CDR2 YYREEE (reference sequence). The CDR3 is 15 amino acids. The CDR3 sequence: CASSPIPGPDNEQFF. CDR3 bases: TGTGCCAGCAGTCCTATCCCAGGTCCTGACAATGAGCAGTTCTTC.

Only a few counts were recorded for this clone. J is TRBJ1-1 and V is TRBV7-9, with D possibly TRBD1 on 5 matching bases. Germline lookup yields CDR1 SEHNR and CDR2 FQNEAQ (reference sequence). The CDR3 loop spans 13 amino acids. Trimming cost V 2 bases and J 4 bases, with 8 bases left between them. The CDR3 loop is CASSLTGTTEAFF. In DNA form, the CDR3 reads TGTGCCAGCAGCTTAACAGGTACCACTGAAGCTTTCTTT.

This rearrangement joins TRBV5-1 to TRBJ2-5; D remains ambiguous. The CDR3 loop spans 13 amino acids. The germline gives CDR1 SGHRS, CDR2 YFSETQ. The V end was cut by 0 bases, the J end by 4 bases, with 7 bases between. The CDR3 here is CASSLDPGETQYF. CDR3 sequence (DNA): TGCGCCAGCAGCTTGGATCCCGGAGAGACCCAGTACTTC.

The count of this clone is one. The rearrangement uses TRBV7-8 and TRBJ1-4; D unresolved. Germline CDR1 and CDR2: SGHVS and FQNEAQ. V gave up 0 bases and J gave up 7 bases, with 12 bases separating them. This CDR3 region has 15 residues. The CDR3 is CASSLAHGSSEKLFF. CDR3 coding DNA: TGTGCCAGCAGCTTAGCGCACGGCAGTAGTGAAAAACTGTTTTTT.

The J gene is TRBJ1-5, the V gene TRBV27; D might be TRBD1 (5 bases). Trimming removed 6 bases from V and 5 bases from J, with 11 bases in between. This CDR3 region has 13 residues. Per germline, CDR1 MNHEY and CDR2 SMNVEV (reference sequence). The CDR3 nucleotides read TGTGCCAGCAGGGCGGGACCTTATCAGCCCCAGCATTTT. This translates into CASRAGPYQPQHF.

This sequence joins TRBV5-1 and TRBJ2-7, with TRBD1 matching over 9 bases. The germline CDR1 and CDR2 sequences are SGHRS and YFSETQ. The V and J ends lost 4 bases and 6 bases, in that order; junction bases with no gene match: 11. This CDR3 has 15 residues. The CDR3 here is CASSPTTGQGSEQYF. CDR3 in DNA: TGCGCCAGCAGCCCAACTACGGGACAGGGCTCCGAGCAGTACTTC.

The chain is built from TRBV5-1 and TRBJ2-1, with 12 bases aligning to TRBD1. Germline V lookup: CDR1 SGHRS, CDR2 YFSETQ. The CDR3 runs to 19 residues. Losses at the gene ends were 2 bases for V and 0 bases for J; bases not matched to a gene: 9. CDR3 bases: TGCGCCAGCAGCTTAGGGACAGGGGGCTCCATGAGCTCCTACAATGAGCAGTTCTTC. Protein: CASSLGTGGSMSSYNEQFF.

The CDR3 is CASSPDKYGYTF. CDR3 DNA sequence: TGTGCCAGCTCACCCGACAAGTATGGCTACACCTTC. The chain combines TRBV18 with TRBJ1-2, with no clear D. The germline CDR1 and CDR2 sequences are KGHSH and LQKENI. The CDR3 has 12 residues. V was cut by 3 bases and J by 5 bases, with 7 bases left in between.

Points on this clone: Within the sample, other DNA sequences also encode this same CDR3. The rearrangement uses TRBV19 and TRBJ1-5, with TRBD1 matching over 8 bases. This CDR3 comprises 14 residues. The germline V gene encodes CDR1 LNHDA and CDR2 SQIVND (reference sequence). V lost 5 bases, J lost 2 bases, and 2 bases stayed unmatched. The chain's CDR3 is CASSATGGNQPQHF. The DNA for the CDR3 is TGTGCCAGTAGTGCGACAGGGGGCAATCAGCCCCAGCATTTT.

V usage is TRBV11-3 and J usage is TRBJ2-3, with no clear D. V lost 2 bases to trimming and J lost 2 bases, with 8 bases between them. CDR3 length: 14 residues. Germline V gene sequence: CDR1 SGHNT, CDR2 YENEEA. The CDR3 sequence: CASSLLDHTDTQYF. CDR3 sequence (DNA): TGTGCCAGCAGCTTATTGGACCACACAGATACGCAGTATTTT.

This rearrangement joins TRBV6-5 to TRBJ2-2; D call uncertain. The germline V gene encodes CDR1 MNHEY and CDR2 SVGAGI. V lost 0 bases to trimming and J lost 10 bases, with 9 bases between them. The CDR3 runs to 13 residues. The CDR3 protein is CASSYSDGSELFF. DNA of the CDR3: TGTGCCAGCAGTTACTCGGACGGCTCGGAGCTGTTTTTT.

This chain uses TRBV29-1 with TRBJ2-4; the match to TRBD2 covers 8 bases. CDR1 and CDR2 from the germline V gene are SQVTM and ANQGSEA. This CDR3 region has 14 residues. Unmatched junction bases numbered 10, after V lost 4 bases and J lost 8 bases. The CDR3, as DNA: TGCAGCGTTGCGCGACGGGAGGGCCTGGACATTCAGTACTTC. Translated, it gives CSVARREGLDIQYF.

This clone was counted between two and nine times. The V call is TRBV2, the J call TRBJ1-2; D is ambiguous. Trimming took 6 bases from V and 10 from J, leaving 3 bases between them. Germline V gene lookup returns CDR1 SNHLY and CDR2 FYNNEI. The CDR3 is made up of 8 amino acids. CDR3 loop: CASRDYTF. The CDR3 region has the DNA TGTGCCAGCAGGGACTACACCTTC.